This T cell receptor beta chain was found in a study of T-cell reconstitution after alpha-beta-depleted transplantation in children. There are many counts of this clonotype. V gave up 6 bases and J gave up 9 bases; unmatched junction bases: 8. Germline CDR1 reads MNHNS; CDR2 reads SASEGT. This CDR3 has 13 residues. Unique molecular identifiers were used in preparing the TCRbeta library. TCRdb recomputed calls from the PCR reads with MiXCR, one row per CDR3 protein. The top ten clones hold approximately 3.8% of a sample with almost 400,000 distinct CDR3 sequences, about a fifth of them seen once. This material consisted of PBMCs from the stem cell graft donor, taken from the stem cell graft. The sequence derives from a human donor who donated a stem cell graft to a child with acute myeloid leukemia. V usage is TRBV6-1 and J usage is TRBJ2-1; 7 bases match TRBD1. DNA for the CDR3: TGTGCCAGCAGCCCTCGGACAGGTTCTGAGCAGTTCTTC. Amino acids: CASSPRTGSEQFF.